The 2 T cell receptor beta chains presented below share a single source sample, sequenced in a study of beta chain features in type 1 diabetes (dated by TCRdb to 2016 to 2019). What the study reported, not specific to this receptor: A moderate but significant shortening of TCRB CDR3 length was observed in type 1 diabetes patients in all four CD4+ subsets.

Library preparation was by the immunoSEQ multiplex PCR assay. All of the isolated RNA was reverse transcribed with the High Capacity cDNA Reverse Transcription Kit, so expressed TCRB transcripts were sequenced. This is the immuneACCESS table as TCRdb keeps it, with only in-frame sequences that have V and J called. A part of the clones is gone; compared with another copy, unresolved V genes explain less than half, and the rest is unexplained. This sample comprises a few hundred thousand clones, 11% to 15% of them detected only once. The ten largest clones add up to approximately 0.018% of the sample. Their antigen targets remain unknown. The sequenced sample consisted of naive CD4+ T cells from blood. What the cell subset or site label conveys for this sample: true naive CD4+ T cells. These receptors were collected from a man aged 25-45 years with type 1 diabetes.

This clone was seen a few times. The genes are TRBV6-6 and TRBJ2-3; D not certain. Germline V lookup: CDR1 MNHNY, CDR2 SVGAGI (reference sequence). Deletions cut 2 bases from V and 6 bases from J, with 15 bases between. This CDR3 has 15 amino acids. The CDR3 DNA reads TGTGCCAGCAGTTACGGCCTCTCTCTTACGGATACGCAGTATTTT. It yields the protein CASSYGLSLTDTQYF.

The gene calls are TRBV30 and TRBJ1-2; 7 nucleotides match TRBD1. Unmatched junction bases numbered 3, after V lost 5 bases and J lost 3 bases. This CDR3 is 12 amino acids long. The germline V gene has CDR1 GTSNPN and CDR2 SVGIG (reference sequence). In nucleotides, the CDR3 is TGTGCCTGGGAGGACAGGTACTATGGCTACACCTTC. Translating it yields CAWEDRYYGYTF.